The clone carrying this T cell receptor (beta chain) was counted a few times. Its specificity is unknown. These data belong to a study of CD8+ T cells in alopecia areata. Study-wide findings and caveats: Scalp lesions, especially in alopecia totalis/universalis, had higher clonality than normal scalp. Scalp samples also contribute reads from the resident alphabeta T cells found in normal skin.

Germline trimming cut 6 bases from V and 4 bases from J; bases unmatched to any gene: 8. CDR1 and CDR2 (germline): SQVTM, ANQGSEA. CDR3 length equals 13 residues. Sequencing used cDNA as its template, made by extracting RNA and reverse transcribing it. Using immunoSEQ multiplex PCR, the repertoire was profiled, and TCRdb retains in-frame clones only, with some absent. In the table there are about 110,000 clones, almost 60% of which are singletons. The authors sorted CD4+ and CD8+ T cells from PBMCs. Sequenced sample: CD8+ T cells sorted from blood. This clonotype originated in a human donor in good health. The chain carries TRBV29-1 and TRBJ2-7; 8 bases map to TRBD2. CDR3 sequence (DNA): TGCAGCGTCCCGGGACTAGGAATTTACGAGCAGTACTTC. This sequence encodes CSVPGLGIYEQYF.